Sequencing of this TCR beta chain was carried out in a study of cytotoxic CD8 clonotypes in ibrutinib-treated CLL listed by TCRdb under 2021. A note on the overall study: In this cohort, 15 patients were treatment-naive and roughly 10 were relapsed/refractory, while some 18 had unmutated IGHV. Responses were partial in roughly 24 patients and complete in 2; after median 68 months follow-up, 14 stayed in remission and roughly twelve progressed. Samples at response were collected after a median of about 12 months of treatment, with a range of about 6 to 40 months. On average, each sample had roughly 260,000 productive templates and around 100,000 productive rearrangements. Longitudinal samples were available for about 30% of the roughly 90 trial participants. Cryopreserved peripheral blood mononuclear cells were collected before treatment, at response, and at either disease progression or sustained remission. Patients were still on ibrutinib when every remission and progressive disease sample was collected. What the study reported, not specific to this receptor: Baseline clonality exceeded that of age-matched healthy donors and correlated strongly with circulating CD8+ T-cell counts. Clonality rose at ibrutinib response, remained stable during sustained remission, and dropped back toward baseline at progression. Public clonotypes were rare and either contracted or stayed stable during treatment, and the rise in clonality at ibrutinib response reflected the expansion of private clonotypes. Sampling times were not matched between patients in sustained remission and patients whose disease was progressing, and lymph node repertoires were not examined.

A note on this clone: Its target antigen remains unknown. Qualities for individual bases were not recorded, and no much larger clone is one base off.

The cysteine opens and the phenylalanine closes a CDR3 of 15 amino acids. This entry keeps only the CDR3 DNA: 45 bases, framed from base 1. CDR1 and CDR2 are read off the germline V gene as SQVTM and ANQGSEA. Trimming takes 5 bases off V and 6 bases off J; junction bases not matched to a gene: 10. The time point label, read with the paper, signifies: approximately 2 years on ibrutinib. For TCR beta library preparation, roughly 2.1 micrograms of genomic DNA were isolated from cryopreserved PBMCs. High-throughput TCR beta sequencing was performed on longitudinal blood samples from CLL patients receiving ibrutinib monotherapy. The patients were enrolled in a single-center, open-label phase 2 trial of ibrutinib monotherapy. A MiSeq instrument was used for deep resolution sequencing, which targeted depths ranging from 1 in 1 million up to 1 in 200,000 T cells, with coverage averaging 10x for each clonotype. The immunoSEQ hsTCRB Kit was used to generate TCR beta libraries. The original methods were these. Data were analyzed with ImmunoSEQ Data Assistant and ImmunoSEQ Analyzer, with V, D and J genes assigned per IMGT definitions. Clonality, which ranges from 0 to 1, was calculated as one minus the normalized Shannon entropy of productive rearrangement frequencies. Only overrepresented clonotypes making up at least 0.05% of the repertoire of each patient were included in the public clonotype analysis. Some 14 age-matched healthy donor repertoires from immuneACCESS served as clonality controls. TCRdb carries this immuneACCESS record with in-frame sequences only. Its versions omit some clonotypes, under half of them owing to an unresolved V gene in the studies checked, with the rest unexplained. For V, J and clone size, that table is used; D and trimming come from the DNA. The sample data list roughly 150,000 clones, and around 76% of these were observed just once. Around 5% of the sample is in the top ten clones.

The TCR was taken from a human donor with chronic lymphocytic leukemia. The chain is assembled from TRBV29-1 and TRBJ1-4, with 9 bases aligning to TRBD1. The input for sequencing was PBMCs, taken after 24 months of ibrutinib treatment. The CDR3 amino acid sequence is: CSVQPTGGVDEKLFF. The bases are TGCAGCGTTCAACCAACAGGGGGCGTTGATGAAAAACTGTTTTTT.